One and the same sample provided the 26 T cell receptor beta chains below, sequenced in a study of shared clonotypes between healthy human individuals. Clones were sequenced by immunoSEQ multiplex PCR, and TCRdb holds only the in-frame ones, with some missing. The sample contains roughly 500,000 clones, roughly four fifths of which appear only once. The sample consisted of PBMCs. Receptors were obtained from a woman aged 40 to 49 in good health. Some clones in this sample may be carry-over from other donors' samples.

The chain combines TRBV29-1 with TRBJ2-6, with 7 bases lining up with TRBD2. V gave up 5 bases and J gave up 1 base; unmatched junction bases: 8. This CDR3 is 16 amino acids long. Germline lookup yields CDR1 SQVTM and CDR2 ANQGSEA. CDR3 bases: TGCAGCGTTTCATCGGGAGGACCATCTGGGGCCAACGTCCTGACTTTC. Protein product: CSVSSGGPSGANVLTF.

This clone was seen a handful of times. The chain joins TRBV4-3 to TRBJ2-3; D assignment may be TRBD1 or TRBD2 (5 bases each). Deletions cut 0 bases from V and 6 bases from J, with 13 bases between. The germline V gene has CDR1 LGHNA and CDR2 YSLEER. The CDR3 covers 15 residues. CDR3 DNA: TGCGCCAGCAGCCAAGATGGGGCCCGAGGGGATACGCAGTATTTT. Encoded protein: CASSQDGARGDTQYF.

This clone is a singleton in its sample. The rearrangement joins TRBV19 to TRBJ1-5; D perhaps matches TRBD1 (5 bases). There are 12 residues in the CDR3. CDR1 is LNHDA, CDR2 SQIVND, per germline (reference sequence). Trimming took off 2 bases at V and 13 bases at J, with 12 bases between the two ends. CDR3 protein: CASSISGGRQHF. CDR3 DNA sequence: TGTGCCAGTAGTATAAGTGGGGGACGGCAGCATTTT.

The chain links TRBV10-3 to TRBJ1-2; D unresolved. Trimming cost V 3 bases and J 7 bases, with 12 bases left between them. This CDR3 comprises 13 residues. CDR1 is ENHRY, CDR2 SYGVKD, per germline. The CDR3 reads CAISDQEGGGYTF. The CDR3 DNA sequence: TGTGCCATCAGTGACCAGGAGGGCGGTGGCTACACCTTC.

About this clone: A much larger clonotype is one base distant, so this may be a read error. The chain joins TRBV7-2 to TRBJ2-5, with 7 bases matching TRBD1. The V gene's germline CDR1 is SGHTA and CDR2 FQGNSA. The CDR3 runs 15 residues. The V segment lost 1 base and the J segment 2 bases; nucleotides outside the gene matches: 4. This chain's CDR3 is CASSLGGQRQETQYF. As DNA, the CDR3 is TGTGCCAGCAGCTTAGGGGGACAGAGACAAGAGACCCAGTACTTC.

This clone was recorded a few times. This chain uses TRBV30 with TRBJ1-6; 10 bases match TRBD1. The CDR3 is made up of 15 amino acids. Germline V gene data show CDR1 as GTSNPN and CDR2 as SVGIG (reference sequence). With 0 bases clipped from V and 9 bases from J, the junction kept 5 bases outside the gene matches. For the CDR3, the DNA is TGTGCCTGGAGTGTGGGGACAGGGGATAGTTCACCCCTCCACTTT. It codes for CAWSVGTGDSSPLHF.

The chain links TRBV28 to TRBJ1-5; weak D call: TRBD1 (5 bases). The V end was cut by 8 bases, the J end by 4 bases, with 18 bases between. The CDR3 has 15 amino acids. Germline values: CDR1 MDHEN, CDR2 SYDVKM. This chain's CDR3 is CASHSGGGLNQPQHF. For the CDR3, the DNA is TGTGCCAGCCACTCGGGTGGGGGATTGAATCAGCCCCAGCATTTT.

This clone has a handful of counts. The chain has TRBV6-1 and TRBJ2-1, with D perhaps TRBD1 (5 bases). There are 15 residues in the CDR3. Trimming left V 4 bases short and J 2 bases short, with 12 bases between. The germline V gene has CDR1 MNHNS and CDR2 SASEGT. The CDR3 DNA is TGTGCCAGCAGTGCGGGCAGGGATGCCTACAATGAGCAGTTCTTC. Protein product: CASSAGRDAYNEQFF.

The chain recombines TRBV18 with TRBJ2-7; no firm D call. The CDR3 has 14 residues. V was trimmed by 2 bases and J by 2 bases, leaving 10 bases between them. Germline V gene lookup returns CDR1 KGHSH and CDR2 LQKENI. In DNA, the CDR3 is TGTGCCAGCTCACCAGGGCTACTTACCTACGAGCAGTACTTC. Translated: CASSPGLLTYEQYF.

Here the CDR3 DNA reads TGTGCCATCAACACAGGGATTGTTACAGATACGCAGTATTTT. This gives the protein CAINTGIVTDTQYF. V and J are TRBV10-3 and TRBJ2-3; possible D gene TRBD1, 6 bases. Trimming left V 7 bases short and J 3 bases short, with 14 bases between. The CDR3 extends over 14 amino acids. CDR1 is ENHRY and CDR2 is SYGVKD in the germline V gene.

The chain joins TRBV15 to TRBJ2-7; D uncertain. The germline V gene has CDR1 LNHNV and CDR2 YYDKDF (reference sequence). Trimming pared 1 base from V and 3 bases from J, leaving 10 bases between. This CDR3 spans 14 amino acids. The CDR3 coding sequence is TGTGCCACCAGCAGAGCTGCAGGCAACTACGAGCAGTACTTC. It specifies CATSRAAGNYEQYF.

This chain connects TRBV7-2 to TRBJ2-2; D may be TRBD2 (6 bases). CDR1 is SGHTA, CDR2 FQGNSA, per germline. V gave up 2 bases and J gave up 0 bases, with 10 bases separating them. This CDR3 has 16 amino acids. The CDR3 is CASSLSGGTNTGELFF. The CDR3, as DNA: TGTGCCAGCAGCTTATCGGGCGGGACGAACACCGGGGAGCTGTTTTTT.

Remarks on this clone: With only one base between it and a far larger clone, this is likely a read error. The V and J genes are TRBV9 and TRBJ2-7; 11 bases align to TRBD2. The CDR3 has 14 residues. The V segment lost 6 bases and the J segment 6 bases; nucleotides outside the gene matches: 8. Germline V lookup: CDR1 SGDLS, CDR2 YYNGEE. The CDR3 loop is CASNTGTSGAEQYF. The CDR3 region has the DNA TGTGCCAGCAACACAGGGACTAGCGGAGCCGAGCAGTACTTC.

In DNA form, the CDR3 reads TGTGCCAGCAGCTTACGAGACAGAATGTCTAACTATGGCTACACCTTC. Residues: CASSLRDRMSNYGYTF. The chain links TRBV7-9 to TRBJ1-2; possible D gene TRBD1, 5 bases. CDR3 length equals 16 residues. Trimming cost V 2 bases and J 0 bases, with 13 bases left between them. CDR1 is SEHNR, CDR2 FQNEAQ, per germline (reference sequence). Variable domain in full (rest from reference TRBV7-9 and TRBJ1-2): DTGVSQNPRHKITKRGQNVTFRCDPISEHNRLYWYRQTLGQGPEFLTYFQNEAQLEKSRLLSDRFSAERPKGSFSTLEIQRTEQGDSAMYLCASSLRDRMSNYGYTFGSGTRLTVV.

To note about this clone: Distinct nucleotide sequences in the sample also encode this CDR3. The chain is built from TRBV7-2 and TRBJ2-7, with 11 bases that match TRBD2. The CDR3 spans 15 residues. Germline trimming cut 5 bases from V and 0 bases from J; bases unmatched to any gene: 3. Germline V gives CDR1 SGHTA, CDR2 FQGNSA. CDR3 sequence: CASSLTSGSSYEQYF. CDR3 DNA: TGTGCCAGCAGCCTTACTAGCGGGAGCTCCTACGAGCAGTACTTC.

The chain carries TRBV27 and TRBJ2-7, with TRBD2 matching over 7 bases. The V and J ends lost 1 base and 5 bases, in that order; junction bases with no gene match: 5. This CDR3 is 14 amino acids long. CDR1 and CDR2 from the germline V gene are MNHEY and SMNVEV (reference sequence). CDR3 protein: CASSLWGGGNEQYF. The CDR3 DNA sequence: TGTGCCAGCAGTTTATGGGGGGGAGGAAACGAGCAGTACTTC.

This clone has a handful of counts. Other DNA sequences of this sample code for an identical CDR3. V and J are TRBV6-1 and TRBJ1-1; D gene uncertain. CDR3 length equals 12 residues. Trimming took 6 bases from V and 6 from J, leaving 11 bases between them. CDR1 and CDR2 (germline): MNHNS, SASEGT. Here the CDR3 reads CASSAQVSEAFF. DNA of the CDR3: TGTGCCAGCAGCGCCCAGGTCTCTGAAGCTTTCTTT.

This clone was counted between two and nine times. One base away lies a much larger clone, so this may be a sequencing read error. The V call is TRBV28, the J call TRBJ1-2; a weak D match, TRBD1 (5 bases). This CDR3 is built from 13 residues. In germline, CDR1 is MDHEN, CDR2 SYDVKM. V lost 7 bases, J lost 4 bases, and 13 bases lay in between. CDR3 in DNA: TGTGCCAGCAATACACAGGCGAGCTATGGCTACACCTTC. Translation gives CASNTQASYGYTF.

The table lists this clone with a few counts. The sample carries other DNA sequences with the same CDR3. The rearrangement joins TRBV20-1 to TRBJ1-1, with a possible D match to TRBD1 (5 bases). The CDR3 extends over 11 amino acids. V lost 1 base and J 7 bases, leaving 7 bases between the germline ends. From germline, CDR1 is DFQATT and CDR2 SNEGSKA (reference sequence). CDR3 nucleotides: TGCAGTGCTAGAGGGGGCCTTGAAGCTTTCTTT. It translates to CSARGGLEAFF.

The CDR3 sequence: CSVVHSFYGYTF. The CDR3 DNA is TGCAGCGTTGTGCACAGCTTCTATGGCTACACCTTC. The V and J genes are TRBV29-1 and TRBJ1-2, with no clear D. The germline CDR1 and CDR2 sequences are SQVTM and ANQGSEA. This CDR3 has 12 amino acids. V was cut by 4 bases and J by 4 bases, with 10 bases left in between.

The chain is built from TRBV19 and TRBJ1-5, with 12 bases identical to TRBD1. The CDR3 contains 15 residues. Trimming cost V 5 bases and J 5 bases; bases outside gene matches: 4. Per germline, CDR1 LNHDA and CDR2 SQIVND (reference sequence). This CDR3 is CASSPGQGAYQPQHF. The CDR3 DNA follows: TGTGCCAGTAGTCCGGGACAGGGGGCTTATCAGCCCCAGCATTTT. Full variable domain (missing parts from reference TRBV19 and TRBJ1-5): DGGITQSPKYLFRKEGQNVTLSCEQNLNHDAMYWYRQDPGQGLRLIYYSQIVNDFQKGDIAEGYSVSREKKESFPLTVTSAQKNPTAFYLCASSPGQGAYQPQHFGDGTRLSIL.

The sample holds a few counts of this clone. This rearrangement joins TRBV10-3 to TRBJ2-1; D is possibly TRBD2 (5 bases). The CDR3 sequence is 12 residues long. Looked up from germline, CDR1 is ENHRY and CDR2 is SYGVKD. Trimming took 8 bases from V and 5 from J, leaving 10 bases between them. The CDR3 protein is CAIGRHNNEQFF. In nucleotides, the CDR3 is TGTGCCATCGGGAGACACAACAATGAGCAGTTCTTC.

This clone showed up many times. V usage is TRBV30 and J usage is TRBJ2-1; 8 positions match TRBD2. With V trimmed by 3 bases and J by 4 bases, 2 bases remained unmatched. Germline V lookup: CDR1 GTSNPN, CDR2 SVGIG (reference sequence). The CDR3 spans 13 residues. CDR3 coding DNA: TGTGCCTGGAGCACTAGCGGATACAATGAGCAGTTCTTC. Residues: CAWSTSGYNEQFF.

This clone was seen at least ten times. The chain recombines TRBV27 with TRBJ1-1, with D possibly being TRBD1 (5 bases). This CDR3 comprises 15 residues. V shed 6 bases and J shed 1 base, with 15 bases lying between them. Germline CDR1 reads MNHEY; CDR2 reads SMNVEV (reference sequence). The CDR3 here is CASRSGGVGNTEAFF. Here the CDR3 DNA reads TGTGCCAGCAGGAGCGGGGGGGTGGGGAACACTGAAGCTTTCTTT.

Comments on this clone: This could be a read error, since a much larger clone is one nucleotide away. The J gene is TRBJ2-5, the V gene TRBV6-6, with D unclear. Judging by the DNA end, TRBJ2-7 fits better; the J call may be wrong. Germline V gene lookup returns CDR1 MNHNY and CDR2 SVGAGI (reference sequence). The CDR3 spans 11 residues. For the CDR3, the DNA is TGTGCCAGCAGTTATTTCTACGAGCAGTACTTC. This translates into CASSYFYEQYF.

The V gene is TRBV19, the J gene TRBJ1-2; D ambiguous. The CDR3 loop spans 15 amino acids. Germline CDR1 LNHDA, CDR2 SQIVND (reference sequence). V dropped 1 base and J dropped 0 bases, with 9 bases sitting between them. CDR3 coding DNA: TGTGCCAGTAGTATAGCCACAGCTTCTAACTATGGCTACACCTTC. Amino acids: CASSIATASNYGYTF.